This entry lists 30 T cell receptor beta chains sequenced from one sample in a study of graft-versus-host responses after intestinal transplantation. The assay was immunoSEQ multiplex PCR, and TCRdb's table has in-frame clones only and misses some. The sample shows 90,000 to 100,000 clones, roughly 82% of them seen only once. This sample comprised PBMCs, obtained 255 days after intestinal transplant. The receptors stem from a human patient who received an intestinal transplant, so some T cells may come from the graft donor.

CDR3 sequence reads: CASPGGDTIYF. The CDR3 nucleotides are TGTGCCAGTCCCGGGGGGGACACCATATATTTT. V and J are TRBV19 and TRBJ1-3, with D perhaps TRBD1 (5 bases). Per germline, CDR1 LNHDA and CDR2 SQIVND (reference sequence). Trimming stripped 8 bases from V and 8 bases from J, with 10 bases between. This CDR3 is built from 11 residues.

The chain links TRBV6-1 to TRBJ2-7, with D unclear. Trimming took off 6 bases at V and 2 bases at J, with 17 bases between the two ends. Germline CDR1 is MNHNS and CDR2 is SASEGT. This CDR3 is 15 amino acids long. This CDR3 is CASRARGNPTYEQYF. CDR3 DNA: TGTGCCAGCAGAGCCCGAGGAAACCCAACCTACGAGCAGTACTTC.

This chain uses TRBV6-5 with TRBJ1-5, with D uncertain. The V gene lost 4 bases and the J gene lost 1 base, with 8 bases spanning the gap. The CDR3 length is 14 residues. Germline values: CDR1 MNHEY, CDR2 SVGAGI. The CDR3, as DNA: TGTGCCAGCAGTTCCTTGGACAGCAATCAGCCCCAGCATTTT. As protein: CASSSLDSNQPQHF.

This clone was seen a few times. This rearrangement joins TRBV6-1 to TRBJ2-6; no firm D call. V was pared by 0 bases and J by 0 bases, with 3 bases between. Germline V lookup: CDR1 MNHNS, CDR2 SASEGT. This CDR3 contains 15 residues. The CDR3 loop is CASSEANSGANVLTF. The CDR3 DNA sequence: TGTGCCAGCAGTGAAGCTAACTCTGGGGCCAACGTCCTGACTTTC.

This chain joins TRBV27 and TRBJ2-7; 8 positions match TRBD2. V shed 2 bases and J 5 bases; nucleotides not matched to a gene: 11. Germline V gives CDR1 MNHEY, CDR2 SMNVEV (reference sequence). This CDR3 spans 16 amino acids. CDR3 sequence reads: CASSLLSAGGGNEQYF. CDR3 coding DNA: TGTGCCAGCAGTTTACTCTCCGCGGGAGGAGGGAACGAGCAGTACTTC.

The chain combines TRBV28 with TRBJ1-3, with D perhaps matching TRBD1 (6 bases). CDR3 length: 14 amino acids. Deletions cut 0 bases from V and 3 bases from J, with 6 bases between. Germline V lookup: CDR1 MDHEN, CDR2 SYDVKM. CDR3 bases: TGTGCCAGCAGTTTATGGACAGGTGGAAACACCATATATTTT. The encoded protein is CASSLWTGGNTIYF.

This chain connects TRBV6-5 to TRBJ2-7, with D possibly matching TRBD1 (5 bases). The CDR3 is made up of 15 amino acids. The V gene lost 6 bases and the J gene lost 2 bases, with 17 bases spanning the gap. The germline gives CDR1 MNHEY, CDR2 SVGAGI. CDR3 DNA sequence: TGTGCCAGCAGAGACAGATATAGACCTACCTACGAGCAGTACTTC. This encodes CASRDRYRPTYEQYF.

Here the CDR3 DNA reads TGTGCCAGCCACGAAGAAGGCTCCTACGAGCAGTACTTC. This translates into CASHEEGSYEQYF. The gene calls are TRBV6-6 and TRBJ2-7; D remains ambiguous. V dropped 8 bases and J dropped 0 bases, with 11 bases sitting between them. Germline lookup yields CDR1 MNHNY and CDR2 SVGAGI (reference sequence). CDR3 length: 13 residues.

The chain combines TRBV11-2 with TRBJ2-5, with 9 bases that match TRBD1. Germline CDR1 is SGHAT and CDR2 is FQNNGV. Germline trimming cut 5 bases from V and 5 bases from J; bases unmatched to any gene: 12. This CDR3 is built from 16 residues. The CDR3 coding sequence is TGTGCCAGCAGCCAGGGGCACAGGGGGCTACGGGAGACCCAGTACTTC. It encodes CASSQGHRGLRETQYF.

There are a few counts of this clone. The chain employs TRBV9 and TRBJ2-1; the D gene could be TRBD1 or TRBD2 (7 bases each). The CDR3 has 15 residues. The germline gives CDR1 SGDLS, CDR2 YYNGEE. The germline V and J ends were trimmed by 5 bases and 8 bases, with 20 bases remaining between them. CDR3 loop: CASRASGDRGDEQFF. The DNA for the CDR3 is TGTGCCAGCAGGGCCAGCGGGGACAGAGGCGATGAGCAGTTCTTC.

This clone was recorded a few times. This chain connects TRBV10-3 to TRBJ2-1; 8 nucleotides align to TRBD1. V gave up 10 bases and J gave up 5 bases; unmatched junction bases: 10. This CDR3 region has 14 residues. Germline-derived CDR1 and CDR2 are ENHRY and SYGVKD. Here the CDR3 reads CATRGQEAHNEQFF. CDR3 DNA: TGTGCCACCAGGGGACAGGAGGCGCACAATGAGCAGTTCTTC.

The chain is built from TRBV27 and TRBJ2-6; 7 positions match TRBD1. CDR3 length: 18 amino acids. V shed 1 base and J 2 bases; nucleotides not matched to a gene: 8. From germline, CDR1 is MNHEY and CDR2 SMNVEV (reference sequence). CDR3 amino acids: CASSLYRGLHPGANVLTF. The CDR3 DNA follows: TGTGCCAGCAGTTTATACAGGGGTCTCCATCCTGGGGCCAACGTCCTGACTTTC.

CDR3 amino acids: CASSSGTEESSYNEQFF. The CDR3 DNA follows: TGTGCCAGCAGCTCCGGGACTGAAGAGAGCTCCTACAATGAGCAGTTCTTC. The chain is built from TRBV7-2 and TRBJ2-1, with D possibly TRBD2 on 6 matching bases. V shed 4 bases and J shed 0 bases, with 16 bases lying between them. Germline V lookup: CDR1 SGHTA, CDR2 FQGNSA. The CDR3 is made up of 17 amino acids.

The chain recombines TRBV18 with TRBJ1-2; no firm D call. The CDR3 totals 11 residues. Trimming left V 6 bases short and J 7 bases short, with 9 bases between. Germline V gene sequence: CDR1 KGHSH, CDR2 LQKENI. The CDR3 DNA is TGTGCCAGCTCGACGGGATCTGGCTACACCTTC. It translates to CASSTGSGYTF.

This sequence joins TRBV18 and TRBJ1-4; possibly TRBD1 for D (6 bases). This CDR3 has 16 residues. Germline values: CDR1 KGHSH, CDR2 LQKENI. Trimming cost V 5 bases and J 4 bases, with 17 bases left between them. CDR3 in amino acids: CASSDPQGTFNEKLFF. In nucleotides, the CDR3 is TGTGCCAGCTCAGACCCTCAGGGGACTTTTAATGAAAAACTGTTTTTT.

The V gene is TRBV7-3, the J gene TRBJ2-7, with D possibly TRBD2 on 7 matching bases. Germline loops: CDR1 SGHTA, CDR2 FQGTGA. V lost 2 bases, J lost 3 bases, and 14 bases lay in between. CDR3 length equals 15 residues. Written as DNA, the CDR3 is TGTGCCAGCAGCTTAGGGGCCGGGGGGCGCTACGAGCAGTACTTC. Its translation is CASSLGAGGRYEQYF.

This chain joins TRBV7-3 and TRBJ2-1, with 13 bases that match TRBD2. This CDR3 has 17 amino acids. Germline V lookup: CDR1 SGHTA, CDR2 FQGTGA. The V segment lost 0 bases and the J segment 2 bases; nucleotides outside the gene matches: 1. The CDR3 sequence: CASSLTGTSGAYNEQFF. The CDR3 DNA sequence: TGTGCCAGCAGCTTAACCGGGACTAGCGGGGCCTACAATGAGCAGTTCTTC.

CDR3 loop: CASSALGNSPLHF. The CDR3 region has the DNA TGTGCCAGCAGTGCTCTGGGGAATTCACCCCTCCACTTT. The gene calls are TRBV6-1 and TRBJ1-6; D unclear. From germline, CDR1 is MNHNS and CDR2 SASEGT. V was pared by 4 bases and J by 7 bases, with 8 bases between. CDR3 size: 13 residues.

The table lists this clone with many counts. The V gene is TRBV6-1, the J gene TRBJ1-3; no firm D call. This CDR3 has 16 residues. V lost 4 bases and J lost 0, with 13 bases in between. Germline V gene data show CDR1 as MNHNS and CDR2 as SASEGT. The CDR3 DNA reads TGTGCCAGCAGTGTCAGCAGTAGCCTCTCTGGAAACACCATATATTTT. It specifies CASSVSSSLSGNTIYF.

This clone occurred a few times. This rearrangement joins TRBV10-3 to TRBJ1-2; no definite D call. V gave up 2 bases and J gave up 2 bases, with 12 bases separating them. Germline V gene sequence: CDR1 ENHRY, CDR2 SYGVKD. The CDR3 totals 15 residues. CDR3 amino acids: CAISERMDGNYGYTF. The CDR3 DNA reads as TGTGCCATCAGTGAGCGCATGGATGGAAACTATGGCTACACCTTC.

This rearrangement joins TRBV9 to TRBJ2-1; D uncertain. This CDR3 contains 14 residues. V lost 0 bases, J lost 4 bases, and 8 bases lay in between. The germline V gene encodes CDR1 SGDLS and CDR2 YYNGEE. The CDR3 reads CASSVASSYNEQFF. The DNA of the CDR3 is TGTGCCAGCAGCGTAGCTTCTAGTTACAATGAGCAGTTCTTC. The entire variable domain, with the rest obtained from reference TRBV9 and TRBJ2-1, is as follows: DSGVTQTPKHLITATGQRVTLRCSPRSGDLSVYWYQQSLDQGLQFLIQYYNGEERAKGNILERFSAQQFPDLHSELNLSSLELGDSALYFCASSVASSYNEQFFGPGTRLTVL.

In nucleotides, the CDR3 is TGCGCCAGCAGCTGGTTAGCGGGGAGCTCCTACGAGCAGTACTTC. Amino acid sequence: CASSWLAGSSYEQYF. The chain is built from TRBV5-1 and TRBJ2-5, with TRBD2 identical over 8 bases. The DNA end lines up better with TRBJ2-7; the J call may be wrong. This CDR3 comprises 15 residues. Germline CDR1 and CDR2: SGHRS and YFSETQ.

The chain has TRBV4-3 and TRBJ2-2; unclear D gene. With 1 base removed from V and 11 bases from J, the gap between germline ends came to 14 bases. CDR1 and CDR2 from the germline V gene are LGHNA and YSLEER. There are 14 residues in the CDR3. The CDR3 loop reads CASSQVGDLAELFF. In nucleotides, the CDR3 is TGCGCCAGCAGCCAAGTTGGAGACTTAGCTGAGCTGTTTTTT.

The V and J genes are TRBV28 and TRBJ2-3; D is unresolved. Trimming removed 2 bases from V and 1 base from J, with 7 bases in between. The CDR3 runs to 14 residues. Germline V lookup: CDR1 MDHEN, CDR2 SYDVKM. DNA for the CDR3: TGTGCCAGCAGTTTACAGGCAGGCACAGATACGCAGTATTTT. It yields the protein CASSLQAGTDTQYF.

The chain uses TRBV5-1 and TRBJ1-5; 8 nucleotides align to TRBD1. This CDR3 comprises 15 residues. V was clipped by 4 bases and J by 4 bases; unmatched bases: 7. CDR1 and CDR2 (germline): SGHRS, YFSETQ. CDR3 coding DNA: TGCGCCAGCAGCGCAGGACAGGGTTGGAATCAGCCCCAGCATTTT. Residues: CASSAGQGWNQPQHF.

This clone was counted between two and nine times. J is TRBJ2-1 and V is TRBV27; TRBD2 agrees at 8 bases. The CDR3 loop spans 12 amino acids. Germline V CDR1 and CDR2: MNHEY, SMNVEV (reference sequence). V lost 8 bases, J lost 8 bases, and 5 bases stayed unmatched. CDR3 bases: TGTGCCAGCGGGACTAGTGGGTATGAGCAGTTCTTC. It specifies CASGTSGYEQFF.

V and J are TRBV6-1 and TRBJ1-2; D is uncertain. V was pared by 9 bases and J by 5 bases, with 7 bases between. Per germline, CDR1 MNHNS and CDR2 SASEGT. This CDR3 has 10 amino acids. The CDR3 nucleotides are TGTGCCAGTTTAGAGTATGGCTACACCTTC. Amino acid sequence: CASLEYGYTF.

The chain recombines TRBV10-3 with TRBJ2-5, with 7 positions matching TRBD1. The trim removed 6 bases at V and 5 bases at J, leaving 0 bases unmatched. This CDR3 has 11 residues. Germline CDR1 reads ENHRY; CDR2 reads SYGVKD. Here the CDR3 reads CAIRDRETQYF. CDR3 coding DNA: TGTGCCATCAGGGACAGGGAGACCCAGTACTTC.

CDR3 in amino acids: CASSLGLNDEQFF. The CDR3, as DNA: TGTGCCAGCAGCTTAGGGCTCAACGATGAGCAGTTCTTC. The chain links TRBV11-2 to TRBJ2-1; D gene ambiguous. This CDR3 has 13 amino acids. Germline V gives CDR1 SGHAT, CDR2 FQNNGV. The V gene lost 1 base and the J gene lost 8 bases, with 9 bases spanning the gap.

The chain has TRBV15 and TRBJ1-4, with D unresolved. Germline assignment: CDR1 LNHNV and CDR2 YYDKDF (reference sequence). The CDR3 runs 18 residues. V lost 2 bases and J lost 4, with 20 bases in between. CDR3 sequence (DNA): TGTGCCACCAGCAGACAAACCCCCGCCACGGGCATTAATGAAAAACTGTTTTTT. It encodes CATSRQTPATGINEKLFF.